This T cell receptor beta chain was profiled in a study of blood T cell repertoires in COVID-19. The repertoire was sequenced with immunoSEQ multiplex PCR; TCRdb's copy has only in-frame clones and lacks some. The sample holds 150,000 to 200,000 clones, roughly 80% seen once. The V and J ends lost 2 bases and 5 bases, in that order; junction bases with no gene match: 4. The CDR3 covers 14 residues. CDR1 is GTSNPN and CDR2 is SVGIG in the germline V gene (reference sequence). Sequencing used PBMCs or T cells enriched from blood (not recorded which). The receptor comes from a woman aged 50 to 60 who had recovered from COVID-19. This sequence joins TRBV30 and TRBJ2-2; 8 nucleotides match TRBD2. CDR3 DNA sequence: TGTGCCTGGAGTCGGGAGGGCCGGACCGGGGAGCTGTTTTTT. Its protein is CAWSREGRTGELFF. The variable domain in full, completed from reference TRBV30 and TRBJ2-2, reads SQTIHQWPATLVQPVGSPLSLECTVEGTSNPNLYWYRQAAGRGLQLLFYSVGIGQISSEVPQNLSASRPQDRQFILSSKKLLLSDSGFYLCAWSREGRTGELFFGEGSRLTVL.